Given below is one TCR beta chain in context. The data derive from a study of T-cell reconstitution after alpha-beta-depleted transplantation in children. Unique molecular identifiers were built into the TCRbeta library. TCRdb re-called the PCR reads through MiXCR, storing one row per CDR3 protein. Counted here are just under 350,000 distinct CDR3 sequences, 15% to 20% occurring once; the ten biggest clones make up about 41%. This sequence originates from a male patient under 10 years old who had a stem cell transplant for acute lymphoblastic leukemia, so the T cells may come from the graft donor. The specimen was PBMCs, mostly from graft donor cells, collected 360 days after TCRalphabeta/CD19-depleted stem cell transplant.

The CDR3 protein is CASSLVKRRTPYNEQFF. In DNA form, the CDR3 reads TGTGCCAGCAGTTTAGTGAAGCGGAGGACCCCCTACAATGAGCAGTTCTTC. The V call is TRBV28, the J call TRBJ2-1; TRBD2 is a possible D gene (5 bases). V was trimmed by 2 bases and J by 2 bases, leaving 16 bases between them. Germline CDR1 is MDHEN and CDR2 is SYDVKM. The CDR3 has 17 amino acids.